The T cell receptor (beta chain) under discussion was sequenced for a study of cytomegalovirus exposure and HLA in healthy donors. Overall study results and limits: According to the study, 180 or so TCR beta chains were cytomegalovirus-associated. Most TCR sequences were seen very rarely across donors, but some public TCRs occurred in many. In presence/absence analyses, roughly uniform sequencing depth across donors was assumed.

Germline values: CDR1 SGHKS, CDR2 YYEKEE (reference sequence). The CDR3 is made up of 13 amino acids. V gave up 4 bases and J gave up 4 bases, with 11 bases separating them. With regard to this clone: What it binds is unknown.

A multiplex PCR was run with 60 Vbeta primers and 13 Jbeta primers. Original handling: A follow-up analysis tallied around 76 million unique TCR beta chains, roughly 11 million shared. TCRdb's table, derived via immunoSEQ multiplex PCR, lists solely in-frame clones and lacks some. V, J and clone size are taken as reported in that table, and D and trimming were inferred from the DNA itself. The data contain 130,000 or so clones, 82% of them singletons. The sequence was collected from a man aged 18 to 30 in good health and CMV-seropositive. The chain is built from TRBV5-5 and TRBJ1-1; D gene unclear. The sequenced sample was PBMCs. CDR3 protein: CASSQRLGTEAFF. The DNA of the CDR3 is TGTGCCAGCAGCCAAAGACTAGGCACTGAAGCTTTCTTT.